These 13 T cell receptor beta chains were all obtained from the same sample, sequenced in a study of OX40 agonist ivuxolimab in advanced cancers. Library preparation employed the immunoSEQ multiplex PCR assay. Entries here come from immuneACCESS through TCRdb and include only in-frame sequences with V and J called. Some clones fail to appear in such tables; in the studies checked, an unresolved V gene covers under half of the shortfall, and the cause of the remainder is unknown. A total of 92,000 or so clones appear in this sample, 85% to 90% of them only once. 6.5% to 9% of the sample belongs to the ten largest clones. The sequenced sample was CD4+ or CD8+ T cells sorted from blood, obtained in a trial of the OX40 agonist ivuxolimab. The receptors were gathered from an adult with an advanced solid tumor such as melanoma, head and neck, liver or kidney cancer.

The rearrangement uses TRBV9 and TRBJ2-7, with 7 bases aligning to TRBD1. V shed 0 bases and J 5 bases; nucleotides not matched to a gene: 2. The germline V gene encodes CDR1 SGDLS and CDR2 YYNGEE. The CDR3 is 13 amino acids. This CDR3 is CASSVGGGDEQYF. CDR3 bases: TGTGCCAGCAGCGTAGGAGGGGGCGACGAGCAGTACTTC.

V usage is TRBV11-2 and J usage is TRBJ2-7, with D tentatively TRBD1 (6 bases). The CDR3 length is 15 residues. Deletions cut 3 bases from V and 0 bases from J, with 12 bases between. Germline CDR1 SGHAT, CDR2 FQNNGV. CDR3: CASSFLQGPSYEQYF. CDR3 bases: TGTGCCAGCAGCTTCCTACAGGGACCCTCCTACGAGCAGTACTTC.

This sequence joins TRBV11-2 and TRBJ1-2, with D possibly being TRBD1 (6 bases). Per the germline V gene, CDR1 is SGHAT and CDR2 is FQNNGV. The CDR3 is 15 residues long. V was shortened by 1 base and J by 2 bases, with 11 bases between the two germline ends. The CDR3 region has the DNA TGTGCCAGCAGCTTAGCTCCACAGGGAAACTATGGCTACACCTTC. This gives the protein CASSLAPQGNYGYTF.

DNA of the CDR3: TGTGCCAGTAGTACGCAGGGGAGAGGAGGCTACGAGCAGTACTTC. Translation: CASSTQGRGGYEQYF. The genes are TRBV19 and TRBJ2-7, with D possibly TRBD1 on 6 matching bases. Germline loops: CDR1 LNHDA, CDR2 SQIVND (reference sequence). The CDR3 consists of 15 residues. Trimming took off 4 bases at V and 3 bases at J, with 16 bases between the two ends.

The genes are TRBV19 and TRBJ1-1; perhaps TRBD1 as D (5 bases). Germline assignment: CDR1 LNHDA and CDR2 SQIVND (reference sequence). The germline V and J ends were trimmed by 3 bases and 6 bases, with 11 bases remaining between them. The CDR3 has 13 amino acids. The CDR3 protein is CASSIGGNAEAFF. The CDR3 DNA reads as TGTGCCAGTAGTATCGGGGGAAACGCTGAAGCTTTCTTT.

This clone has a single count. Because the CDR3's place on the DNA is in doubt, the DNA is left out and the CDR3 is given as listed by TCRdb. The J gene is TRBJ1-2, the V gene TRBV7-6. Germline-derived CDR1 and CDR2 are SGHVS and FNYEAQ. The CDR3 is 20 residues long, counting both termini. The CDR3 sequence: CASSLALRTTMATPSYGYTF.

V and J are TRBV5-1 and TRBJ1-3; 7 bases match TRBD1. The junction had 24 bases not matched to a gene; V was cut back by 5 bases and J by 4 bases. CDR1 SGHRS and CDR2 YFSETQ come from the germline V gene. There are 20 residues in the CDR3. Here the CDR3 DNA reads TGCGCCAGCAGACCCGACCAGGGGGGGGAGGGCAAGCTGGGAGGAAACACCATATATTTT. It encodes CASRPDQGGEGKLGGNTIYF.

This clone was recorded once. V is TRBV30 and J is TRBJ2-3; TRBD1 agrees at 8 bases. Trimming at V came to 1 base and at J to 4 bases, leaving 13 bases not matched to a gene. Germline V lookup: CDR1 GTSNPN, CDR2 SVGIG (reference sequence). The CDR3 covers 17 residues. For the CDR3, the DNA is TGTGCCTGGAGTGGCGGCCTGGACAGGGAAAAATCAGATACGCAGTATTTT. Translated: CAWSGGLDREKSDTQYF.

This chain uses TRBV10-3 with TRBJ2-5; 9 nucleotides align to TRBD1. The end of the DNA aligns better with TRBJ2-7, so the J call may be wrong. This CDR3 has 16 amino acids. CDR1 ENHRY and CDR2 SYGVKD come from the germline V gene. Here the CDR3 DNA reads TGTGCCATCAGTGAACCGGGACAGGGTACGCATGGCGAGCAGTACTTC. This sequence encodes CAISEPGQGTHGEQYF.

The rearrangement joins TRBV30 to TRBJ1-1; perhaps TRBD1 as D (6 bases). Trimming cost V 3 bases and J 0 bases, with 20 bases left between them. This CDR3 has 17 amino acids. Germline lookup yields CDR1 GTSNPN and CDR2 SVGIG (reference sequence). The CDR3 loop is CAWSPGVPLHMNTEAFF. DNA of the CDR3: TGTGCCTGGAGCCCAGGGGTCCCTCTACACATGAACACTGAAGCTTTCTTT.

V is TRBV10-3 and J is TRBJ2-3, with 9 nucleotides matching TRBD2. Per the germline V gene, CDR1 is ENHRY and CDR2 is SYGVKD. The CDR3 runs 14 residues. V lost 6 bases to trimming and J lost 4 bases; unmatched junction nucleotides: 5. CDR3 nucleotide sequence: TGTGCCATCAGGCTAGCGGGAATGTCAGATACGCAGTATTTT. It yields the protein CAIRLAGMSDTQYF.

The chain joins TRBV4-1 to TRBJ2-7; D is unclear. With 0 bases removed from V and 3 bases from J, the gap between germline ends came to 12 bases. The CDR3 sequence is 15 residues long. Germline lookup yields CDR1 MGHRA and CDR2 YSYEKL. The CDR3 sequence is CASSQDVQKLYEQYF. Here the CDR3 DNA reads TGCGCCAGCAGCCAAGATGTACAGAAACTCTACGAGCAGTACTTC.

The chain couples TRBV11-2 to TRBJ2-6; D is perhaps TRBD2 (5 bases). The length of the CDR3 is 16 residues. Trimming took 0 bases from V and 2 from J, leaving 8 bases between them. The germline CDR1 and CDR2 sequences are SGHAT and FQNNGV. The CDR3 loop reads CASSLELRAGANVLTF. DNA for the CDR3: TGTGCCAGCAGCTTAGAACTGCGGGCTGGGGCCAACGTCCTGACTTTC.